This paragraph reports one T cell receptor beta chain. Seattle patients were enrolled while actively infected and followed longitudinally. The sample originates from a study of blood T cell repertoires in COVID-19. Overall study context: Sources were T cells, B-cell-depleted T cells, or PBMCs; the material itself was cDNA or gDNA.

As processed by the authors: It was from reference gene primer amplification that nucleated cell counts were estimated. The protocol was immunoSEQ multiplex PCR, while the TCRdb copy is restricted to in-frame clones and leaves out a portion. The V and J calls and the clone size are those of that table, but D and trimming were determined from the DNA. Among about 220,000 clones listed, over 75% were seen once. The CDR3 runs 16 residues. Germline V gene data show CDR1 as SGHTA and CDR2 as FQGNSA. The V gene lost 0 bases and the J gene lost 0 bases, with 9 bases spanning the gap. Sequencing was performed on peripheral blood. The gene calls are TRBV7-2 and TRBJ2-1; D might be TRBD2 (5 bases). The TCR was taken from a woman in her seventies with COVID-19, enrolled during active disease. CDR3 DNA: TGTGCCAGCAGCTTAGCATCTGGGAGCTCCTACAATGAGCAGTTCTTC. Residues: CASSLASGSSYNEQFF.